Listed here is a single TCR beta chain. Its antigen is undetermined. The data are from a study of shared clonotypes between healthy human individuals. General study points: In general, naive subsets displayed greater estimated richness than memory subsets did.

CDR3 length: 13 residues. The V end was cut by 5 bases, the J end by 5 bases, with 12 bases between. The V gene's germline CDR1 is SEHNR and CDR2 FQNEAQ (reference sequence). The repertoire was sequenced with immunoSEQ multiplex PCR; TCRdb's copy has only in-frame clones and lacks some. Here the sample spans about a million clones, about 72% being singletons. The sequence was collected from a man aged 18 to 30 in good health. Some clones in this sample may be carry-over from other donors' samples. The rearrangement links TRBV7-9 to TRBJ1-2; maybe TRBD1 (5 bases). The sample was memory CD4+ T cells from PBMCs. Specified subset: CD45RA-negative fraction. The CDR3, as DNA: TGTGCCAGCAGCCCCCCCGGGGGGTATGGCTACACCTTC. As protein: CASSPPGGYGYTF.